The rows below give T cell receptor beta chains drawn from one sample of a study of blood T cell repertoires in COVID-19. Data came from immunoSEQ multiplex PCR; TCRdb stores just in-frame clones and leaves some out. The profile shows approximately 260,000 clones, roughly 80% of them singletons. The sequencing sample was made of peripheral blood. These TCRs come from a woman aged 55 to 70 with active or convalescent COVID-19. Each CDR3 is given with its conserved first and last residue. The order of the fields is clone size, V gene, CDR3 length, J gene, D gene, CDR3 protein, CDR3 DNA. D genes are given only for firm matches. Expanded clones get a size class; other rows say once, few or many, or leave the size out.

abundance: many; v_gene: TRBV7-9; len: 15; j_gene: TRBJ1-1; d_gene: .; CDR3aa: CASSFPAMGRKEAFF; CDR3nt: TGTGCCAGCAGCTTCCCGGCTATGGGGCGGAAGGAAGCTTTCTTT
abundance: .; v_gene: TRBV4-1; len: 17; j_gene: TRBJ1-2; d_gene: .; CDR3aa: CASSQEFRGLSFYGYTF; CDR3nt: TGCGCCAGCAGCCAAGAATTTAGGGGACTCAGCTTCTATGGCTACACCTTC
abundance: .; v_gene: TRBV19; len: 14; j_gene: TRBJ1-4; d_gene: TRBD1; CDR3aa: CASSPRGANEKLFF; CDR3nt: TGTGCCAGTAGCCCCAGGGGGGCAAACGAAAAACTGTTTTTT
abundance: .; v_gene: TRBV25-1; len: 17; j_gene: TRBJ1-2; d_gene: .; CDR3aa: CASSEWGGGTRTSGYTF; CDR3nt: TGTGCCAGCAGTGAATGGGGTGGGGGCACCCGGACCTCAGGCTACACCTTC
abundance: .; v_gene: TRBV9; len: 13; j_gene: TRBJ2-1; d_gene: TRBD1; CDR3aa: CASSVGDSTEQFF; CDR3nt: TGTGCCAGCAGCGTTGGGGACAGCACTGAGCAGTTCTTC
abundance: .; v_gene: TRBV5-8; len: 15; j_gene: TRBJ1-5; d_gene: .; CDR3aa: CASTWPDYSNQPQHF; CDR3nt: TGTGCCAGCACCTGGCCCGATTATAGCAATCAGCCCCAGCATTTT
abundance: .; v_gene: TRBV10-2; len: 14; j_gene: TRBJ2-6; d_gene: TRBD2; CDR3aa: CATNRGAGANVLTF; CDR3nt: TGCGCCACCAACCGGGGGGCTGGGGCCAACGTCCTGACTTTC
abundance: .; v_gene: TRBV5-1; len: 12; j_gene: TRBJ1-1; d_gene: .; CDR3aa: CASSLGRGEAFF; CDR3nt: TGCGCCAGCAGCTTGGGCAGGGGTGAAGCTTTCTTT
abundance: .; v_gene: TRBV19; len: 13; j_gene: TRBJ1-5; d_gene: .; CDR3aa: CASSWGVNQPQHF; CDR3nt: TGTGCCAGTAGTTGGGGGGTCAATCAGCCCCAGCATTTT
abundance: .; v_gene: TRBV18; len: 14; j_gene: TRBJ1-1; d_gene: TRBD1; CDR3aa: CASSSTGGHTEAFF; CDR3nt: TGTGCCAGCTCATCGACAGGGGGCCACACTGAAGCTTTCTTT
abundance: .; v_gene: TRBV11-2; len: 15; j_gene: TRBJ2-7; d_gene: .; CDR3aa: CASSLAGGTYYEQYF; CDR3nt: TGTGCCAGCAGCTTAGCGGGTGGGACATACTACGAGCAGTACTTC
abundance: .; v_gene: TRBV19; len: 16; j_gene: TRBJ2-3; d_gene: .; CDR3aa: CASSIVGRGLTDTQYF; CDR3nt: TGTGCCAGTAGTATCGTGGGGCGGGGACTCACAGATACGCAGTATTTT
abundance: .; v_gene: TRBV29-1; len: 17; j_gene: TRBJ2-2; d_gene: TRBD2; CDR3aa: CSPQGLGLQRGGGELFF; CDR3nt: TGCAGCCCCCAAGGGTTGGGACTACAGCGGGGTGGCGGGGAGCTGTTTTTT
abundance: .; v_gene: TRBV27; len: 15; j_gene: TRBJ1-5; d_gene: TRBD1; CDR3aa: CASSWGQGSNQPQHF; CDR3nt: TGTGCCAGCAGTTGGGGACAGGGGAGCAATCAGCCCCAGCATTTT
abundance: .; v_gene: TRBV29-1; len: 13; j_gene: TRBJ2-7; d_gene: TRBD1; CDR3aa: CSVARTGSYEQYF; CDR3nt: TGCAGCGTTGCCAGGACAGGGAGCTACGAGCAGTACTTC
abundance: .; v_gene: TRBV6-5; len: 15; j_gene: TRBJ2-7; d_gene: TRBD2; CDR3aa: CASSYGGVGSYEQYF; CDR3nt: TGTGCCAGCAGTTACGGGGGGGTCGGCTCCTACGAGCAGTACTTC
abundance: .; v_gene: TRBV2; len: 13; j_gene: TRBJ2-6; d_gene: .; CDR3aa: CAKTASGANVLTF; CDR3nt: TGTGCCAAAACAGCATCTGGGGCCAACGTCCTGACTTTC
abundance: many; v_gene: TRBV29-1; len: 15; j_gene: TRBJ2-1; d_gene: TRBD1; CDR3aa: CSSRQGTGRRNEQFF; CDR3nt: TGCAGCTCCCGGCAGGGGACAGGGCGTAGGAATGAGCAGTTCTTC
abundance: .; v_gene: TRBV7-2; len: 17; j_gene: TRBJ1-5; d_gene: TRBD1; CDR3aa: CASSLEGTVLRSQPQHF; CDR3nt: TGTGCCAGCAGCTTAGAAGGGACAGTCCTAAGAAGTCAGCCCCAGCATTTT
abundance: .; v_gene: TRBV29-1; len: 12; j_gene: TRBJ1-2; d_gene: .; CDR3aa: CSVVSYNYGYTF; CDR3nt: TGCAGCGTTGTGAGCTATAACTATGGCTACACCTTC
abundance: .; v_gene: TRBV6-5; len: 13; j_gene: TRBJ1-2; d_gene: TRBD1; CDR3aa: CASSSDRPYGYTF; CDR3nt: TGTGCCAGCAGTTCGGACAGGCCCTATGGCTACACCTTC
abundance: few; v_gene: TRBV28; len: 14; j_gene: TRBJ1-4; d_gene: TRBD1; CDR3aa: CASTSGQGDEKLFF; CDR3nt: TGTGCCAGCACCTCAGGACAGGGGGATGAAAAACTGTTTTTT
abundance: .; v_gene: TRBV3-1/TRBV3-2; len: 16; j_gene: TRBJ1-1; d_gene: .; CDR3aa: CASSQESRQPNTEAFF; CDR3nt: TGTGCCAGCAGCCAAGAATCGAGACAGCCGAACACTGAAGCTTTCTTT
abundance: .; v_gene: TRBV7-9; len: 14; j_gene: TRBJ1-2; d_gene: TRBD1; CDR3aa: CASSRPGQGVGYTF; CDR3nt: TGTGCCAGCAGCCGTCCGGGACAGGGAGTTGGCTACACCTTC
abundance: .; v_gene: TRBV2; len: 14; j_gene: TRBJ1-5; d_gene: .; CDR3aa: CASTQGYANQPQHF; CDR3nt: TGTGCCAGCACCCAGGGTTATGCCAATCAGCCCCAGCATTTT
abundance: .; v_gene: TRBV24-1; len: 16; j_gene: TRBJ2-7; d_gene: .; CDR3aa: CATSDFPGKCSYEQYF; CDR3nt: TGTGCCACCAGTGATTTCCCAGGGAAGTGCTCCTACGAGCAGTACTTC
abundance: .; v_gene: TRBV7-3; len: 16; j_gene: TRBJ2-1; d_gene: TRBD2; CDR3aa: CASSLSSLAGGREQFF; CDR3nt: TGTGCCAGCAGCTTAAGTTCCCTAGCGGGGGGTCGCGAGCAGTTCTTC
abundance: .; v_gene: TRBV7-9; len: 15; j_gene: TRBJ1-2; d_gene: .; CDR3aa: CASNSRQDANYGYTF; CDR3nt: TGTGCCAGCAACTCCAGACAGGACGCTAACTATGGCTACACCTTC
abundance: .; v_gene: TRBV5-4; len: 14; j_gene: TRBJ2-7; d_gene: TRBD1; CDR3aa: CASTSRDSPYEQYF; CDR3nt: TGTGCCAGCACCTCTCGGGACAGTCCCTACGAGCAGTACTTC
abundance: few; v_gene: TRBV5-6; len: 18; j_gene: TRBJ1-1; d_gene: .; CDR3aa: CASSLLVMVGPAGTEAFF; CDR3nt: TGTGCCAGCAGCTTGTTGGTCATGGTCGGGCCGGCAGGGACTGAAGCTTTCTTT
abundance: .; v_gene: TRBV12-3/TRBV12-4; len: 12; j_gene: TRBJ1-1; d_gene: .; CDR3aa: CASSSTGIEAFF; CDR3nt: TGTGCCAGCAGTTCCACAGGGATTGAGGCTTTCTTT
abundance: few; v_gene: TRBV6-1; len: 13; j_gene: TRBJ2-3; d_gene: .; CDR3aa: CASSETRSVTQYF; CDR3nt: TGTGCCAGCAGTGAAACTCGGAGCGTTACGCAGTATTTT
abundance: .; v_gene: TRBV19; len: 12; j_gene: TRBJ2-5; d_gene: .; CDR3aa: CASSTGWETQYF; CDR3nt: TGTGCCAGTAGCACAGGGTGGGAGACCCAGTACTTC
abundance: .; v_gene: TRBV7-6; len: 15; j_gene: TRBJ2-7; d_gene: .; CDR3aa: CASSSPLAGAYEQYF; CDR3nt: TGTGCCAGCAGTTCCCCTCTCGCAGGGGCCTACGAGCAGTACTTC
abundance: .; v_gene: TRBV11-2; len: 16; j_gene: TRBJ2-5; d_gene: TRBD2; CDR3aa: CASSLARASGVETQYF; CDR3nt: TGTGCCAGCAGCTTAGCCCGGGCTAGCGGGGTAGAGACCCAGTACTTC
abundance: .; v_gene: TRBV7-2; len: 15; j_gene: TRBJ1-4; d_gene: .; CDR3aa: CASSLGAATNEKLFF; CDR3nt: TGTGCCAGCAGCTTAGGGGCAGCAACTAATGAAAAACTGTTTTTT
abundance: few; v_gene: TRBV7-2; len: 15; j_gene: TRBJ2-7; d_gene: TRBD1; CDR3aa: CASSFTGTDGYEQYF; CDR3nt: TGTGCCAGCAGCTTTACCGGGACAGACGGCTACGAGCAGTACTTC
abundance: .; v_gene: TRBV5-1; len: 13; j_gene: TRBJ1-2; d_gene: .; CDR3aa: CASSLTVNYGYTF; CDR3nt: TGCGCCAGCAGCTTGACAGTAAACTATGGCTACACCTTC
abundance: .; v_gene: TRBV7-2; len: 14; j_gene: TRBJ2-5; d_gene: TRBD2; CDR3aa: CASSPRTSGGTQYF; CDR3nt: TGTGCCAGCAGCCCACGGACTAGCGGCGGGACCCAGTACTTC
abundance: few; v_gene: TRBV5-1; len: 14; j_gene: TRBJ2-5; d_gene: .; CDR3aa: CASSLGQPQETQYF; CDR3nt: TGCGCCAGCAGCTTGGGACAGCCCCAAGAGACCCAGTACTTC
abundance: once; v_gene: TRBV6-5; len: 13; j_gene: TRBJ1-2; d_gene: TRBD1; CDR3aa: CASSIRTGDGYTF; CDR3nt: TGTGCCAGCAGTATAAGGACAGGCGATGGCTACACCTTC
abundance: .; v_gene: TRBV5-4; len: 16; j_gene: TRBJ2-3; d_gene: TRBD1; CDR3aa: CASSSGQGVRTDTQYF; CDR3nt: TGTGCCAGCAGCTCGGGACAGGGGGTTCGGACAGATACGCAGTATTTT
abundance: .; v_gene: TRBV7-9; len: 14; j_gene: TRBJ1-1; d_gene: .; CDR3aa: CASSFGTGRAEAFF; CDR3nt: TGTGCCAGCAGCTTCGGTACAGGGAGGGCTGAAGCTTTCTTT
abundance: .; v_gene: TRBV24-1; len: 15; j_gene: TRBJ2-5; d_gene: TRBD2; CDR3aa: CATSDPSGGEETQYF; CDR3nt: TGTGCCACCAGTGACCCTAGCGGGGGGGAAGAGACCCAGTACTTC
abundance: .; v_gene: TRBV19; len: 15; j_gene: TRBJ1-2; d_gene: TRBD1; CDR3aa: CASRGQGSANYGYTF; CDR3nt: TGTGCCAGTAGAGGACAGGGATCGGCAAACTATGGCTACACCTTC
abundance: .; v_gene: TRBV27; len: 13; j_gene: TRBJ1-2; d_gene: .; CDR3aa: CASSPGQNYGYTF; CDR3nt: TGTGCCAGCAGCCCCGGACAGAACTATGGCTACACCTTC
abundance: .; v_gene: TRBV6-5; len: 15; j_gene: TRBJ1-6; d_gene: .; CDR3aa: CASSTTGSYNSPLHF; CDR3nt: TGTGCCAGCAGCACTACCGGCTCCTATAATTCACCCCTCCACTTT
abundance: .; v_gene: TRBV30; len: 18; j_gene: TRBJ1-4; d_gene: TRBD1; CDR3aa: CAWSGRAGQVGLNEKLFF; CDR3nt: TGTGCCTGGAGTGGACGGGCGGGACAGGTGGGGCTTAATGAAAAACTGTTTTTT
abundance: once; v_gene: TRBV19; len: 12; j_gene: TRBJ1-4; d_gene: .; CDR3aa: CASRVSDEKLFF; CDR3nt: TGTGCCTCGAGAGTTTCGGATGAAAAACTGTTTTTT
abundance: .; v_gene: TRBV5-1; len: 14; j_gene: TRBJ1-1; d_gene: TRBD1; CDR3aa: CASSLQTGGNEAFF; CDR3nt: TGCGCCAGCAGCTTGCAAACAGGGGGTAATGAAGCTTTCTTT
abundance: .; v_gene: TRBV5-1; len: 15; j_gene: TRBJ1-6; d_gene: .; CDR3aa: CASSLFGVPGSPLHF; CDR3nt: TGCGCCAGCAGCTTGTTCGGGGTCCCGGGTTCACCCCTCCACTTT
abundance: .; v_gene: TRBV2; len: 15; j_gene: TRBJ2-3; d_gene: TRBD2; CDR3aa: CASSRGGAGPDTQYF; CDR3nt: TGTGCCAGCAGCCGGGGGGGGGCCGGCCCAGATACGCAGTATTTT
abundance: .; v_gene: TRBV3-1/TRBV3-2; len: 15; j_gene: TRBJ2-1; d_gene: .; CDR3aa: CASSPSQRNDNEQFF; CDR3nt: TGTGCCAGCAGCCCGTCCCAGCGGAATGACAATGAGCAGTTCTTC
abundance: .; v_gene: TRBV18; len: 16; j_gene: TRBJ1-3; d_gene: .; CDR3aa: CASSSDSALIGNTIYF; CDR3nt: TGTGCCAGCTCATCGGACAGTGCCCTGATCGGAAACACCATATATTTT
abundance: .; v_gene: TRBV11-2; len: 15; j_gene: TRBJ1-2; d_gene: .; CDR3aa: CASSLVGGVNYGYTF; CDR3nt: TGTGCCAGCAGCTTAGTAGGGGGGGTGAACTATGGCTACACCTTC
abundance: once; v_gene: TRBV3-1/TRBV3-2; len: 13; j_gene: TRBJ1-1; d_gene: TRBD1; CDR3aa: CASTTGENTEAFF; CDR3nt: TGTGCCAGCACCACAGGGGAAAACACTGAAGCTTTCTTT
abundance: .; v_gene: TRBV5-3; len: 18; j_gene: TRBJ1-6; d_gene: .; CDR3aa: CARSRGTAMSSYNSPLHF; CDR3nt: TGTGCCAGAAGCCGAGGGACTGCTATGAGCTCCTATAATTCACCCCTCCACTTT